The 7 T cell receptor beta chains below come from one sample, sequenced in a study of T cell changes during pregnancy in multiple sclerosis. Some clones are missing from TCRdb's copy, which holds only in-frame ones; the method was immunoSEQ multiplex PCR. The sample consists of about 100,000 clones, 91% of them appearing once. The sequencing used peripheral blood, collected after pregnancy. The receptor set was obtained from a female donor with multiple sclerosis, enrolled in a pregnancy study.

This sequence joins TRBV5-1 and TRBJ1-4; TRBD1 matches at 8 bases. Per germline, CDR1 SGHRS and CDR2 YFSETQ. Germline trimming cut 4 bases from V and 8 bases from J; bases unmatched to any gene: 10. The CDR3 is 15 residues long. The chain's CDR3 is CASSAQQGGGEKLFF. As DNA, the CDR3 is TGCGCCAGCAGCGCCCAACAGGGGGGAGGAGAAAAACTGTTTTTT.

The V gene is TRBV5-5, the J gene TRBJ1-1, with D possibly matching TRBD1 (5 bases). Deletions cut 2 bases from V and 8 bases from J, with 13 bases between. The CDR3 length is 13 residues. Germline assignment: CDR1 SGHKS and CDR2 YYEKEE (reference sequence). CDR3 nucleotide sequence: TGTGCCAGCAGCTTCGCAGGGTCCAGCGAAGCTTTCTTT. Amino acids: CASSFAGSSEAFF.

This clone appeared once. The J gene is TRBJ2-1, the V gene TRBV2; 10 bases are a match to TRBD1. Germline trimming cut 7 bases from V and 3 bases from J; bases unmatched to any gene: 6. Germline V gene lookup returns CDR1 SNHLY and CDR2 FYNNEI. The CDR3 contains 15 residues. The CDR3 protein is CASTLGQGFYNEQFF. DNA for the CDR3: TGTGCCAGCACGTTGGGACAGGGGTTCTACAATGAGCAGTTCTTC.

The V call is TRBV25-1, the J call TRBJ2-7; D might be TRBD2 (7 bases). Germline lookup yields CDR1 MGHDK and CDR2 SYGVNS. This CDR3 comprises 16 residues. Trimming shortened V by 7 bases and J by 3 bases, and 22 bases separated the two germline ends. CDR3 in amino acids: CASTQPRGGVIYEQYF. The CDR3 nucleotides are TGTGCCAGCACTCAACCTAGGGGGGGAGTAATCTACGAGCAGTACTTC.

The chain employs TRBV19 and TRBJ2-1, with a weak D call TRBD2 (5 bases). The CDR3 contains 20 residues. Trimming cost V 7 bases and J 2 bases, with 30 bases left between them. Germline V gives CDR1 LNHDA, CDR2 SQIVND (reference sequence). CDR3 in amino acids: CASTPRGSGTVPGAYNEQFF. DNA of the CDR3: TGTGCCAGTACCCCCAGAGGGTCCGGAACGGTCCCCGGGGCCTACAATGAGCAGTTCTTC.

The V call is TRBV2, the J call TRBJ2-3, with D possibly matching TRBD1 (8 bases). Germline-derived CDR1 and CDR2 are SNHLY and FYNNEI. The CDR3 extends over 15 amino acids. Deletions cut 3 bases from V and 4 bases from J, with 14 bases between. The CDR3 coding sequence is TGTGCCAGCAGTGACAGACAGGGGAGGGCAGATACGCAGTATTTT. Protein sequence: CASSDRQGRADTQYF.

In nucleotides, the CDR3 is TGTGCCAGCTCACCACCGGGACAGGGGATTGATGAGCAGTTCTTC. Translation gives CASSPPGQGIDEQFF. The chain recombines TRBV18 with TRBJ2-1; 10 bases are shared with TRBD1. V shed 0 bases, J shed 8 bases, and the junction held 4 bases outside the gene matches. The germline gives CDR1 KGHSH, CDR2 LQKENI. The CDR3 is 15 residues long.